This T cell receptor (beta chain) was retrieved from a study of T cell responses to AZD1222 COVID-19 vaccine. The germline V and J ends were trimmed by 5 bases and 8 bases, with 9 bases remaining between them. Germline CDR1 LNHDA, CDR2 SQIVND (reference sequence). The CDR3 has 12 residues. The repertoire was sequenced with immunoSEQ multiplex PCR; TCRdb's copy has only in-frame clones and lacks some. The table records about 120,000 clones, 80% to 90% of them present only once. The sequencing used peripheral blood, collected on day 0 of AZD1222 vaccination. The TCR comes from an adult in good health. The chain joins TRBV19 to TRBJ1-4, with no clear D. The CDR3 sequence is CASSPSREKLFF. For the CDR3, the DNA is TGTGCCAGTAGTCCCTCGAGGGAAAAACTGTTTTTT.